The 23 T cell receptor beta chains below come from one sample, sequenced in a study of blood T cell repertoires in COVID-19 (dated by TCRdb to about 2020). The receptor library was made with the immunoSEQ multiplex PCR assay. This is the immuneACCESS table as TCRdb keeps it, with only in-frame sequences that have V and J called. A part of the clones is gone; compared with another copy, unresolved V genes explain less than half, and the rest is unexplained. The table for this sample lists approximately 90,000 clones; 75% to 90% of them were counted only once. In total, the top ten clones hold approximately 19% of the sample. Sequencing used peripheral blood. These receptors were obtained from an elderly woman with acute or convalescent COVID-19.

This rearrangement joins TRBV5-6 to TRBJ2-5; 12 bases are a match to TRBD2. The germline CDR1 and CDR2 sequences are SGHDT and YYEEEE. The CDR3 contains 18 residues. V gave up 4 bases and J gave up 0 bases; unmatched junction bases: 10. This CDR3 reads CASSLSASGGGYQETQYF. The CDR3 DNA reads TGTGCCAGCAGCCTCTCCGCTAGCGGGGGGGGGTACCAAGAGACCCAGTACTTC.

The chain combines TRBV2 with TRBJ1-5, with a weak D call TRBD1 (5 bases). Trimming cost V 4 bases and J 4 bases, with 11 bases left between them. The germline gives CDR1 SNHLY, CDR2 FYNNEI. The CDR3 covers 14 residues. The CDR3 region is CASSARGGNQPQHF. DNA of the CDR3: TGTGCCAGCAGTGCGAGGGGAGGAAATCAGCCCCAGCATTTT. The whole variable domain, filled in from reference TRBV2 and TRBJ1-5, reads EPEVTQTPSHQVTQMGQEVILRCVPISNHLYFYWYRQILGQKVEFLVSFYNNEISEKSEIFDDQFSVERPDGSNFTLKIRSTKLEDSAMYFCASSARGGNQPQHFGDGTRLSIL.

The J gene is TRBJ1-1, the V gene TRBV5-8, with D uncertain. The CDR3 spans 14 residues. Germline V gene sequence: CDR1 SGHTS, CDR2 YDEGEE. V was cut by 7 bases and J by 1 base, with 14 bases left in between. The CDR3: CASRPRIRNTEAFF. The CDR3 nucleotides are TGTGCCAGCCGGCCCAGGATCAGGAACACTGAAGCTTTCTTT.

V usage is TRBV29-1 and J usage is TRBJ1-2; D might be TRBD1 (6 bases). Trimming pared 3 bases from V and 2 bases from J, leaving 10 bases between. Germline CDR1 reads SQVTM; CDR2 reads ANQGSEA. This CDR3 region has 13 residues. The CDR3 DNA follows: TGCAGCGTTGACAGGGGAACGAACTATGGCTACACCTTC. Translating gives CSVDRGTNYGYTF.

This clone appeared once. The rearrangement uses TRBV6-5 and TRBJ2-7, with unresolved D. Trimming took 6 bases from V and 0 from J, leaving 6 bases between them. The CDR3 spans 12 residues. Germline V gives CDR1 MNHEY, CDR2 SVGAGI. The CDR3 is CASRQFSYEQYF. The CDR3 nucleotides are TGTGCCAGCAGACAGTTCTCCTACGAGCAGTACTTC.

The rearrangement links TRBV2 to TRBJ1-6; D gene uncertain. Between the trimmed V and J ends, which lost 5 bases and 7 bases, there was a span of 15 bases. The CDR3 runs to 15 residues. Germline CDR1 and CDR2: SNHLY and FYNNEI. The CDR3 loop reads CASSTSRIFNSPLHF. The CDR3 coding sequence is TGTGCCAGCAGTACGTCCAGGATTTTCAATTCACCCCTCCACTTT.

V and J are TRBV2 and TRBJ2-2; no definite D call. V lost 6 bases, J lost 6 bases, and 17 bases lay in between. The CDR3 is 15 residues long. Germline V gives CDR1 SNHLY, CDR2 FYNNEI. CDR3: CASRLTPLASGELFF. The CDR3 DNA follows: TGTGCCAGCAGATTGACTCCATTGGCATCCGGGGAGCTGTTTTTT.

This chain connects TRBV12-5 to TRBJ1-3; D is undetermined. CDR3 length equals 14 residues. CDR1 and CDR2 from the germline V gene are LGHNT and FRNRAP. The V end lost 6 bases, the J end lost 0 bases, and 9 bases lay between the germline ends. The CDR3 loop is CASGRRDSGNTIYF. The CDR3 DNA reads as TGTGCTAGTGGGCGACGGGACTCTGGAAACACCATATATTTT.

This clone has more than one count but fewer than ten. The chain combines TRBV11-2 with TRBJ1-4; D might be TRBD1 (5 bases). Germline loops: CDR1 SGHAT, CDR2 FQNNGV. This CDR3 contains 15 residues. Between the trimmed V and J ends, which lost 1 base and 5 bases, there was a span of 11 bases. CDR3 residues: CASSLGRAGNEKLFF. The CDR3 bases are TGTGCCAGCAGCTTAGGGAGGGCAGGGAATGAAAAACTGTTTTTT.

The rearrangement joins TRBV5-4 to TRBJ1-1; possible D gene TRBD1, 5 bases. The germline CDR1 and CDR2 sequences are SGHNT and YYREEE (reference sequence). V lost 3 bases, J lost 1 base, and 13 bases lay in between. The CDR3 covers 15 residues. The chain's CDR3 is CASSSSRGKNTEAFF. CDR3 nucleotides: TGTGCCAGCAGCTCCTCGCGGGGGAAGAACACTGAAGCTTTCTTT.

The chain joins TRBV15 to TRBJ2-3; TRBD2 matches at 8 bases. V lost 0 bases to trimming and J lost 4 bases; unmatched junction nucleotides: 9. Germline-derived CDR1 and CDR2 are LNHNV and YYDKDF (reference sequence). The CDR3 has 17 amino acids. DNA of the CDR3: TGTGCCACCAGCAGAGATCTTGGCGGGGGGTATGCAGATACGCAGTATTTT. Translated: CATSRDLGGGYADTQYF.

This chain links TRBV19 with TRBJ1-3; D not resolved. The germline V and J ends were trimmed by 6 bases and 0 bases, with 18 bases remaining between them. The CDR3 has 17 amino acids. Germline values: CDR1 LNHDA, CDR2 SQIVND (reference sequence). The chain's CDR3 is CASRDGLLTGSGNTIYF. CDR3 sequence (DNA): TGTGCCAGTAGGGATGGACTTCTAACCGGCTCTGGAAACACCATATATTTT.

V usage is TRBV6-5 and J usage is TRBJ1-6; 7 bases map to TRBD1. The V segment lost 6 bases and the J segment 6 bases; nucleotides outside the gene matches: 8. Germline V gene lookup returns CDR1 MNHEY and CDR2 SVGAGI. The CDR3 is made up of 15 amino acids. Here the CDR3 DNA reads TGTGCCAGCAGCTCGGCAGGGGGTGGTAATTCACCCCTCCACTTT. This translates into CASSSAGGGNSPLHF.

This chain uses TRBV25-1 with TRBJ1-5; possible D gene TRBD1, 5 bases. The germline CDR1 and CDR2 sequences are MGHDK and SYGVNS. Deletions cut 8 bases from V and 1 base from J, with 15 bases between. The CDR3 covers 15 residues. For the CDR3, the DNA is TGTGCCAGCGGGCCGGGGGGTTTGAGCAATCAGCCCCAGCATTTT. Translation: CASGPGGLSNQPQHF.

This chain connects TRBV5-6 to TRBJ1-5; D may be TRBD1 (5 bases). Trimming pared 5 bases from V and 1 base from J, leaving 10 bases between. The CDR3 consists of 14 residues. The germline V gene encodes CDR1 SGHDT and CDR2 YYEEEE. CDR3 region: CASRPRQSNQPQHF. CDR3 nucleotides: TGTGCCAGCAGACCCAGACAGAGCAATCAGCCCCAGCATTTT. Full variable domain (rest looked up from reference TRBV5-6 and TRBJ1-5): DAGVTQSPTHLIKTRGQQVTLRCSPKSGHDTVSWYQQALGQGPQFIFQYYEEEERQRGNFPDRFSGHQFPNYSSELNVNALLLGDSALYLCASRPRQSNQPQHFGDGTRLSIL.

The chain has TRBV28 and TRBJ2-7; possibly TRBD1 for D (6 bases). CDR3 size: 11 residues. V was trimmed by 9 bases and J by 5 bases, leaving 11 bases between them. The germline gives CDR1 MDHEN, CDR2 SYDVKM. The chain's CDR3 is CASQGHNEQYF. The CDR3 bases are TGTGCCAGTCAGGGGCACAACGAGCAGTACTTC. The full variable domain, completed using reference TRBV28 and TRBJ2-7, is DVKVTQSSRYLVKRTGEKVFLECVQDMDHENMFWYRQDPGLGLRLIYFSYDVKMKEKGDIPEGYSVSREKKERFSLILESASTNQTSMYLCASQGHNEQYFGPGTRLTVT.

The V and J genes are TRBV3-1 (or the pseudogene TRBV3-2) and TRBJ2-5; D might be TRBD2 (7 bases). Deletions cut 3 bases from V and 5 bases from J, with 13 bases between. CDR1 and CDR2 (germline): LGHDT, YNNKEL (reference sequence). The CDR3 length is 14 residues. As DNA, the CDR3 is TGTGCCAGCAGCCACCTCGGGGGGCCGGAGACCCAGTACTTC. Residues: CASSHLGGPETQYF.

This clone was seen just once. V and J are TRBV6-1 and TRBJ1-2; a weak D match, TRBD1 (5 bases). CDR1 and CDR2 (germline): MNHNS, SASEGT. Trimming took off 0 bases at V and 0 bases at J, with 11 bases between the two ends. This CDR3 is built from 16 residues. CDR3 sequence reads: CASSEAGRGANYGYTF. The CDR3 nucleotides read TGTGCCAGCAGTGAAGCGGGTAGGGGCGCTAACTATGGCTACACCTTC.

V usage is TRBV9 and J usage is TRBJ2-7; no clear D. With 2 bases removed from V and 0 bases from J, the gap between germline ends came to 12 bases. In germline, CDR1 is SGDLS, CDR2 YYNGEE. The CDR3 has 15 residues. As DNA, the CDR3 is TGTGCCAGCAGCGTTGAGCCAGGTAGCTCCTACGAGCAGTACTTC. This sequence encodes CASSVEPGSSYEQYF.

The V and J genes are TRBV5-6 and TRBJ1-2; D is possibly TRBD1 (5 bases). Germline CDR1 and CDR2: SGHDT and YYEEEE. V lost 3 bases and J 3 bases, leaving 12 bases between the germline ends. The CDR3 sequence is 14 residues long. In nucleotides, the CDR3 is TGTGCCAGCAGCTATTCCACAGGATACTATGGCTACACCTTC. Translation: CASSYSTGYYGYTF.

The rearrangement joins TRBV28 to TRBJ1-5; TRBD1 aligns across 7 bases. Per the germline V gene, CDR1 is MDHEN and CDR2 is SYDVKM. V lost 5 bases, J lost 6 bases, and 4 bases stayed unmatched. The CDR3 is 13 residues long. The CDR3 DNA sequence: TGTGCCAGCAGTCGGACAGGCTCTCAGCCCCAGCATTTT. Encoded protein: CASSRTGSQPQHF.

V gene TRBV18 combines with J gene TRBJ2-7; 7 bases agree with TRBD1. V shed 4 bases, J shed 0 bases, and the junction held 6 bases outside the gene matches. Germline V gene lookup returns CDR1 KGHSH and CDR2 LQKENI. The CDR3 is 15 amino acids. CDR3 sequence (DNA): TGTGCCAGCTCACGAACAGGGGATCGCTCCTACGAGCAGTACTTC. Protein: CASSRTGDRSYEQYF.

The chain links TRBV19 to TRBJ2-3; 12 nucleotides agree with TRBD2. Germline CDR1 is LNHDA and CDR2 is SQIVND (reference sequence). V shed 3 bases, J shed 7 bases, and the junction held 8 bases outside the gene matches. The CDR3 has 16 residues. The DNA of the CDR3 is TGTGCCAGTAGTATTTCGACTAGCGGGGGAACTAATACGCAGTATTTT. Translating it yields CASSISTSGGTNTQYF.